Listed below are T cell receptor beta chains from one sample, sequenced in a study of CD8 T cells in Susac syndrome. TCRdb redid the calling of the immunoSEQ multiplex PCR reads with MiXCR, one entry per CDR3 protein. The top ten clones hold 0.12% of a sample with about 430,000 distinct CDR3 sequences, around 85% of them seen once. The sample taken for sequencing was CD8+ T cells from PBMCs. Every receptor here comes from a human donor with multiple sclerosis. Both conserved end residues are part of each CDR3. The D gene is left open where the match is weak. Clone size is given for some rows only: seen once, a few or many times, or a class if the clone is expanded.

j_call v_call d_call clone_size cdr3_aa cdr3_nt
TRBJ1-2 TRBV11-1 . . CASSNTYYGYTF TGTGCCAGCAGTAACACCTACTATGGCTACACCTTC
TRBJ2-2 TRBV7-9 . few CASSSRGENTGELFF TGTGCCAGCAGTTCCCGAGGAGAGAACACCGGGGAGCTGTTTTTT
TRBJ2-1 TRBV7-9 . . CASSAYMYSSYNEQFF TGTGCCAGCAGCGCCTATATGTATAGCTCCTACAATGAGCAGTTCTTC
TRBJ1-1 TRBV29-1 TRBD1 . CSGQTHTGTGQSEAFF TGCAGCGGTCAAACCCATACCGGGACAGGGCAAAGTGAAGCTTTCTTT
TRBJ2-1 TRBV5-1 . . CATHEGNEQFF TGCGCCACCCACGAGGGAAATGAGCAGTTCTTC
TRBJ2-3 TRBV10-3 . . CAISDRVFGTDTQYF TGTGCCATCAGTGATAGGGTTTTTGGAACAGATACGCAGTATTTT
TRBJ2-7 TRBV13 TRBD1 . CASSSGQGASYEQYF TGTGCCAGCAGCTCCGGACAGGGGGCATCCTACGAGCAGTACTTC
TRBJ1-5 TRBV5-6 TRBD1 few CASSIDRGNQPQHF TGTGCCAGCAGCATAGACAGGGGCAATCAGCCCCAGCATTTT
TRBJ2-1 TRBV7-9 . once CASSSTTLGAGEQFF TGTGCCAGCAGCTCAACTACCCTTGGGGCAGGAGAGCAGTTCTTC
TRBJ2-3 TRBV5-4 . . CASSLVTGTDTQYF TGTGCCAGCAGCTTGGTTACTGGCACAGATACGCAGTATTTT
TRBJ2-7 TRBV11-2 TRBD2 . CASSERLAGGGEQYF TGTGCCAGCAGCGAAAGACTAGCGGGGGGAGGGGAGCAGTACTTC
TRBJ2-2 TRBV27 TRBD1 . CASSFTFPGQGDTGELFF TGTGCCAGCAGTTTTACTTTCCCGGGACAGGGGGACACCGGGGAGCTGTTTTTT
TRBJ2-2 TRBV10-3 . . CAITRDSHTGELFF TGTGCCATCACCCGGGACTCCCACACCGGGGAGCTGTTTTTT
TRBJ2-1 TRBV14 . . CASSQDTRQVGDEQFF TGTGCCAGCAGCCAAGATACTAGGCAGGTGGGCGATGAGCAGTTCTTC
TRBJ2-2 TRBV29-1 TRBD2 . CSVLGLNTGELFF TGCAGCGTCCTGGGACTAAACACCGGGGAGCTGTTTTTT
TRBJ2-1 TRBV6-6 . . CASSYKWDEQFF TGTGCCAGCAGTTATAAGTGGGATGAGCAGTTCTTC
TRBJ1-1 TRBV29-1 . . CSVPGAEAFF TGCAGCGTCCCCGGGGCTGAAGCTTTCTTT
TRBJ1-1 TRBV30 . . CAWMVGAYREDLNTEAFF TGTGCCTGGATGGTTGGGGCTTACCGGGAGGACTTGAACACTGAAGCTTTCTTT
TRBJ1-2 TRBV6-5 . once CASSYFPSNYGYTF TGTGCCAGCAGTTACTTTCCCAGTAACTATGGCTACACCTTC
TRBJ2-7 TRBV27 TRBD1 . CASSGTGGYSYEQYF TGTGCCAGCAGTGGGACAGGGGGCTACAGTTACGAGCAGTACTTC
TRBJ1-2 TRBV5-1 . . CASSSTPLNGYTF TGCGCCAGCAGCTCTACACCGTTGAATGGCTACACCTTC
TRBJ2-2 TRBV11-2 . . CASSLAQYGSGELFF TGTGCCAGCAGCTTAGCCCAATACGGGTCCGGGGAGCTGTTTTTT
TRBJ2-1 TRBV12-3/TRBV12-4 . . CASSDMGGPFSYEQFF TGTGCCAGCAGTGATATGGGGGGGCCTTTCTCTTATGAGCAGTTCTTC
TRBJ2-7 TRBV27 TRBD1 . CASSLGEGAEEQYF TGTGCCAGCAGTTTAGGAGAGGGGGCGGAAGAGCAGTACTTC
TRBJ2-1 TRBV29-1 TRBD2 . CSSTGGGFMNEQFF TGCAGCTCCACGGGAGGGGGTTTCATGAATGAGCAGTTCTTC
TRBJ2-2 TRBV30 . . CAWTDTGELFF TGTGCCTGGACGGACACCGGGGAGCTGTTTTTT
TRBJ2-7 TRBV11-2 . . CASSWVTGTRPSYEQYF TGTGCCAGCAGCTGGGTAACCGGGACAAGGCCGTCCTACGAGCAGTACTTC
TRBJ1-1 TRBV5-1 . . CASSSTGLALEAFF TGCGCCAGCAGCTCTACAGGGCTGGCGTTGGAAGCTTTCTTT
TRBJ1-1 TRBV18 . . CASSPPEGLAFF TGTGCCAGCTCACCACCCGAGGGTCTAGCTTTCTTT
TRBJ2-7 TRBV7-2 . . CASSPTSGTHSYGQYF TGTGCCAGCAGCCCTACCTCAGGGACCCACTCCTACGGGCAGTACTTC
TRBJ2-4 TRBV11-1 . . CASGRRGQNIQYF TGTGCCAGCGGGAGGAGGGGTCAAAACATTCAGTACTTC